This is a list of T cell receptor beta chains from one sample in a study of breast tumors, draining lymph nodes, adjacent tissues. TCRdb re-analysed the multiplex PCR reads in MiXCR, keeping a single row per CDR3 protein. The sample has about 12,000 distinct CDR3 sequences; less than 85% are singletons. The sequencing input was tumor-adjacent breast tissue. The receptors stem from a female donor with breast cancer. Some clones in this sample may be carry-over from other donors' samples. The CDR3 runs from the conserved cysteine through the conserved F or W. Fields, in order: D gene, clone size, V gene, J gene, CDR3 DNA, CDR3 protein. A D gene is named only where the DNA matches it firmly. A clone size is listed for some rows: how often the clone was seen (once, few, many), or a class if it is expanded.

d_gene: NA
abundance: NA
v_gene: TRBV7-6
j_gene: TRBJ1-6
CDR3nt: TGTGCCAGCAGCATAAGGGGGGAATATTCACCCCTCCACTTT
CDR3aa: CASSIRGEYSPLHF

d_gene: NA
abundance: once
v_gene: TRBV30
j_gene: TRBJ1-2
CDR3nt: TGTGCCTGGAACCCAGGGACCAGCTATGGCTACACCTTC
CDR3aa: CAWNPGTSYGYTF

d_gene: TRBD2
abundance: NA
v_gene: TRBV7-3
j_gene: TRBJ2-3
CDR3nt: TGTGCCAGCAGCAAAGGAGGCGGGGGACTCACAGATACGCAGTATTTT
CDR3aa: CASSKGGGGLTDTQYF

d_gene: TRBD1
abundance: NA
v_gene: TRBV12-3/TRBV12-4
j_gene: TRBJ1-3
CDR3nt: TGTGCCAGCAGTTTAGCGACGGGACAGGGACGCTTCTCTGGAAACACCATATATTTT
CDR3aa: CASSLATGQGRFSGNTIYF

d_gene: TRBD1
abundance: NA
v_gene: TRBV9
j_gene: TRBJ2-2
CDR3nt: TGTGCCAGCAGCGCCCCGGACAGGGTTAACGGGGAGCTGTTTTTT
CDR3aa: CASSAPDRVNGELFF

d_gene: TRBD1
abundance: medium-sized
v_gene: TRBV2
j_gene: TRBJ2-7
CDR3nt: TGTGCCAGCAGCGACAGGGGGCGAGAGCAGTACTTC
CDR3aa: CASSDRGREQYF

d_gene: TRBD1
abundance: medium-sized
v_gene: TRBV2
j_gene: TRBJ1-2
CDR3nt: TGTGCCAGCAGTAAAGCGGACAGGGCCTATGGCTACACCTTC
CDR3aa: CASSKADRAYGYTF

d_gene: TRBD2
abundance: NA
v_gene: TRBV5-6
j_gene: TRBJ2-1
CDR3nt: TGTGCCAGCAGCTTGTTCGGTACGGTAGCGGGAGGAGACAATGAGCAGTTCTTC
CDR3aa: CASSLFGTVAGGDNEQFF

d_gene: NA
abundance: many
v_gene: TRBV11-2
j_gene: TRBJ2-7
CDR3nt: TGTGCCAGCAGTCCTTCTTTGAAGCAGTACTTC
CDR3aa: CASSPSLKQYF

d_gene: TRBD1
abundance: medium-sized
v_gene: TRBV19
j_gene: TRBJ2-7
CDR3nt: TGTGCCAGTAGTATAGCCCAGGACAGGGTCCACGAGCAGTACTTC
CDR3aa: CASSIAQDRVHEQYF

d_gene: NA
abundance: NA
v_gene: TRBV11-2
j_gene: TRBJ2-7
CDR3nt: TGTGCCAGCAGCTTAGATCTGGGTACAGCCCGCTCCTACGAGCAGTACTTC
CDR3aa: CASSLDLGTARSYEQYF

d_gene: TRBD1
abundance: NA
v_gene: TRBV20-1
j_gene: TRBJ1-6
CDR3nt: TGCAGTGCTAGTGGACAGGGGTTTTCACCCCTCCACTTT
CDR3aa: CSASGQGFSPLHF

d_gene: NA
abundance: few
v_gene: TRBV7-2
j_gene: TRBJ2-2
CDR3nt: TGTGCCAGCAGCTTAGCGGGGGACACCGGGGAGCTGTTTTTT
CDR3aa: CASSLAGDTGELFF

d_gene: NA
abundance: once
v_gene: TRBV7-9
j_gene: TRBJ2-5
CDR3nt: TGTGCCAGCAGCTTGGTCGGGGGGACCCAGTACTTC
CDR3aa: CASSLVGGTQYF

d_gene: TRBD1
abundance: NA
v_gene: TRBV20-1
j_gene: TRBJ2-1
CDR3nt: TGCAGTGCTGCAGAGGGGGCAAGGGGAATGCATGAGCAGTTCTTC
CDR3aa: CSAAEGARGMHEQFF